The source of this TCR beta chain is a study of cytomegalovirus exposure and HLA in healthy donors. About the research overall: According to later analysis, the same platform produced the 120 validation and about 630 first-cohort repertoires.

Germline lookup yields CDR1 LNHDA and CDR2 SQIVND (reference sequence). Trimming removed 3 bases from V and 4 bases from J; junction bases left unmatched: 9. The CDR3 sequence is 15 residues long. Whole-study findings and limits: Rarity characterized most TCR sequences, yet some public TCRs appeared in many donors. In the 120 or so validation repertoires, just under 95% of cluster scores exceeded 0, per a later analysis. The classifier was said to identify cytomegalovirus status with high specificity and sensitivity.

To note about this clone: What it recognizes is unknown.

Profiled with immunoSEQ multiplex PCR; TCRdb holds only in-frame clones, not every one. The table shows roughly 200,000 clones, with 81% occurring only once. The genes are TRBV19 and TRBJ2-7, with 7 bases lining up with TRBD1. The sequenced sample consisted of PBMCs. The source of this sequence is a woman aged 25 to 39 in good health and CMV-seronegative. DNA of the CDR3: TGTGCCAGTAGTATTCAAGAGACAGGGTTGTACGAGCAGTACTTC. This codes for CASSIQETGLYEQYF.